This section outlines one T cell receptor (beta chain) sequence together with its context. This record comes from a study of blood T cell repertoires in COVID-19. Study-wide background: Sites across the United States, Italy and Spain contributed samples from acute and convalescent COVID-19. T cells, B-cell-depleted T cells, or PBMCs provided the cDNA or gDNA that served as material.

With 4 bases clipped from V and 3 bases from J, the junction kept 6 bases outside the gene matches. The CDR3 consists of 14 residues. CDR1 SGHNT and CDR2 YYREEE come from the germline V gene (reference sequence). Authors' data handling: Nucleated cell number was recorded as an estimate derived from reference gene primer amplification. Profiled with immunoSEQ multiplex PCR; TCRdb holds only in-frame clones, not every one. V, J and clone size were drawn from that table, and D and trimming were deduced from the DNA. The sample shows about 140,000 clones, 88% of them seen only once. Material for sequencing was peripheral blood. The sequence was collected from a man between 65 and 85 years old with acute or convalescent COVID-19. The chain uses TRBV5-4 and TRBJ2-7; TRBD1 matches at 8 bases. In DNA, the CDR3 is TGTGCCAGCAGCACGGGACAGGTGAGCTACGAGCAGTACTTC. This gives the protein CASSTGQVSYEQYF. The variable domain in full, completed from reference TRBV5-4 and TRBJ2-7, reads ETGVTQSPTHLIKTRGQQVTLRCSSQSGHNTVSWYQQALGQGPQFIFQYYREEENGRGNFPPRFSGLQFPNYSSELNVNALELDDSALYLCASSTGQVSYEQYFGPGTRLTVT.